Presented here are 30 T cell receptor beta chains from one specimen sequenced in a study of response to subunit inactivated influenza vaccine. A single record per CDR3 protein comes from TCRdb applying MiXCR to the RT-PCR reads. The profile shows about 780,000 distinct CDR3 sequences, about 18% of them singletons. The sample was PBMCs from blood, taken roughly 5 days after vaccination. The receptors derive from a man aged 45-65 years who received an inactivated influenza vaccine.

This clonotype has only a few counts. The chain links TRBV4-1 to TRBJ1-2, with TRBD1 identical over 8 bases. The CDR3 is 14 residues long. V was clipped by 6 bases and J by 4 bases; unmatched bases: 7. Germline values: CDR1 MGHRA, CDR2 YSYEKL. The DNA of the CDR3 is TGCGCCAGCAGTCCAGGGGGCTCGGGCTATGGCTACACCTTC. Translation: CASSPGGSGYGYTF.

This CDR3 is CASSVRVYRETQYF. The CDR3 region has the DNA TGTGCCAGCAGTGTTAGGGTTTATCGCGAGACCCAGTACTTC. The genes are TRBV21-1 and TRBJ2-5. TRBV21-1 corresponds to a pseudogene. The CDR3 sequence is 14 residues long.

This clonotype was detected ten times or more. The V gene is TRBV27, the J gene TRBJ1-1, with unresolved D. The CDR3 consists of 14 residues. The germline V gene encodes CDR1 MNHEY and CDR2 SMNVEV (reference sequence). V shed 5 bases and J shed 0 bases, with 10 bases lying between them. The CDR3 coding sequence is TGTGCCAGCAGTCCCACCGGGATGAACACTGAAGCTTTCTTT. Encoded protein: CASSPTGMNTEAFF.

The sample holds one count of this clonotype. The chain couples TRBV19 to TRBJ2-7; TRBD2 matches at 8 bases. Per germline, CDR1 LNHDA and CDR2 SQIVND (reference sequence). This CDR3 spans 13 amino acids. V lost 8 bases and J lost 6; bases outside the gene matches: 9. CDR3 coding DNA: TGTGCCAGTCGTAGCGGGATTTCGACCGAGCAGTACTTC. This gives the protein CASRSGISTEQYF.

This clonotype was counted only a few times. The chain combines TRBV11-2 with TRBJ2-5; TRBD1 agrees at 9 bases. V shed 6 bases, J shed 2 bases, and the junction held 7 bases outside the gene matches. Germline lookup yields CDR1 SGHAT and CDR2 FQNNGV. This CDR3 spans 15 amino acids. The CDR3, as DNA: TGTGCCAGCAGTATAGGGACAGGGAAACAAGAGACCCAGTACTTC. Translation gives CASSIGTGKQETQYF.

This clonotype was detected only a few times. The chain couples TRBV12-3 or TRBV12-4 to TRBJ1-6; 8 bases align to TRBD1. This CDR3 has 15 residues. V shed 6 bases and J 3 bases; nucleotides not matched to a gene: 4. This CDR3 is CASRPDRGYNSPLHF. Here the CDR3 DNA reads TGTGCCAGCAGACCCGACAGGGGCTATAATTCACCCCTCCACTTT.

The chain combines TRBV12-3 or TRBV12-4 with TRBJ2-4; the D call may be TRBD1 or TRBD2 (5 bases each). V was clipped by 4 bases and J by 8 bases, with 15 bases between them. This CDR3 contains 14 residues. For the CDR3, the DNA is TGTGCCAGCAGTTCCGGGACCCTGGCCCACATTCAGTACTTC. Its translation is CASSSGTLAHIQYF.

The rearrangement uses TRBV9 and TRBJ1-5; D gene uncertain. V dropped 0 bases and J dropped 4 bases, with 11 bases sitting between them. Germline V gene sequence: CDR1 SGDLS, CDR2 YYNGEE. The CDR3 extends over 15 amino acids. Here the CDR3 DNA reads TGTGCCAGCAGCGTAGAGGCAGGTGTGAATCAGCCCCAGCATTTT. This encodes CASSVEAGVNQPQHF.

This clonotype was recorded a few times. The chain employs TRBV20-1 and TRBJ2-1, with TRBD1 matching 8 bases. The V gene's germline CDR1 is DFQATT and CDR2 SNEGSKA (reference sequence). The CDR3 is 16 amino acids. The V and J ends lost 5 bases and 4 bases, in that order; junction bases with no gene match: 13. The CDR3 is CSARLRETGVYNEQFF. In nucleotides, the CDR3 is TGCAGTGCTCGACTAAGGGAGACAGGGGTGTACAATGAGCAGTTCTTC.

The chain has TRBV5-1 and TRBJ1-2; no clear D gene. Germline CDR1 and CDR2: SGHRS and YFSETQ. V was trimmed by 2 bases and J by 0 bases, leaving 8 bases between them. The CDR3 spans 14 residues. CDR3 DNA sequence: TGCGCCAGCAGCTTCGCAAGAGCTAACTATGGCTACACCTTC. Translated: CASSFARANYGYTF.

The chain employs TRBV6-2 or TRBV6-3 and TRBJ2-7; TRBD2 aligns across 7 bases. V was clipped by 2 bases and J by 2 bases; unmatched bases: 3. Germline CDR1 and CDR2: MNHEY and SVGEGT. The CDR3 has 14 residues. In DNA, the CDR3 is TGTGCCAGCAGTTACCGGGACTACCCCTACGAGCAGTACTTC. It specifies CASSYRDYPYEQYF.

The chain uses TRBV12-3 or TRBV12-4 and TRBJ2-1; D is unresolved. The CDR3 has 14 amino acids. The V end lost 3 bases, the J end lost 1 base, and 7 bases lay between the germline ends. In nucleotides, the CDR3 is TGTGCCAGCAGTTTTTCTAGGTCCTACAATGAGCAGTTCTTC. Protein product: CASSFSRSYNEQFF.

This clonotype was seen only a few times. J is TRBJ2-2 and V is TRBV7-2, with TRBD2 matching 7 bases. The trim removed 0 bases at V and 0 bases at J, leaving 7 bases unmatched. Germline V CDR1 and CDR2: SGHTA, FQGNSA. The CDR3 consists of 18 residues. CDR3 bases: TGTGCCAGCAGCTTAGCGGCGACTAGCTCCCCGAACACCGGGGAGCTGTTTTTT. Protein product: CASSLAATSSPNTGELFF.

V and J are TRBV11-2 and TRBJ1-6; D not resolved. CDR1 is SGHAT and CDR2 is FQNNGV in the germline V gene. The CDR3 extends over 16 amino acids. Trimming stripped 1 base from V and 7 bases from J, with 14 bases between. CDR3 nucleotide sequence: TGTGCCAGCAGCTTAGGAGGTGGTACAGCCAATTCACCCCTCCACTTT. It specifies CASSLGGGTANSPLHF.

This clonotype was counted between two and nine times. V gene TRBV28 combines with J gene TRBJ2-3; D may be TRBD1 or TRBD2 (5 bases each). Germline assignment: CDR1 MDHEN and CDR2 SYDVKM. Trimming pared 4 bases from V and 2 bases from J, leaving 19 bases between. CDR3 length: 17 residues. The CDR3 is CASSSLRGRIYTDTQYF. The CDR3 DNA sequence: TGTGCCAGCAGTTCGCTGAGGGGTAGAATTTACACAGATACGCAGTATTTT.

In this sample, this clonotype turned up a few times. V gene TRBV4-3 combines with J gene TRBJ1-4, with D perhaps matching TRBD1 (5 bases). V lost 8 bases to trimming and J lost 8 bases, with 9 bases between them. The CDR3 covers 11 residues. Germline loops: CDR1 LGHNA, CDR2 YSLEER. In DNA form, the CDR3 reads TGCGCCAGCTCCGGGACGGAAAAACTGTTTTTT. This gives the protein CASSGTEKLFF.

This clonotype occurred many times. V usage is TRBV20-1 and J usage is TRBJ2-1; TRBD2 is a possible D gene (5 bases). Germline CDR1 is DFQATT and CDR2 is SNEGSKA (reference sequence). V was pared by 2 bases and J by 6 bases, with 14 bases between. The CDR3 loop spans 14 amino acids. CDR3 sequence (DNA): TGCAGTGCTAGACCAGCGGTGAGGGTCAATGAGCAGTTCTTC. Protein: CSARPAVRVNEQFF.

This clonotype was recorded a few times. The rearrangement joins TRBV7-2 to TRBJ2-3, with a weak D call TRBD2 (6 bases). The germline V and J ends were trimmed by 3 bases and 7 bases, with 14 bases remaining between them. The CDR3 spans 14 residues. Germline-derived CDR1 and CDR2 are SGHTA and FQGNSA. The CDR3 region has the DNA TGTGCCAGCAGCTTTAGGGGAGGTCTAAATACGCAGTATTTT. This encodes CASSFRGGLNTQYF.

The V and J genes are TRBV5-1 and TRBJ2-3; 11 nucleotides agree with TRBD2. V trimming: 1 base; J trimming: 1 base; junction bases outside the gene matches: 2. This CDR3 spans 16 amino acids. CDR1 and CDR2 (germline): SGHRS, YFSETQ. The CDR3: CASSLLAGGGTDTQYF. Written as DNA, the CDR3 is TGCGCCAGCAGCTTGCTAGCGGGAGGTGGCACAGATACGCAGTATTTT.

Ten or more counts support this clonotype. The V call is TRBV12-3 or TRBV12-4, the J call TRBJ2-7, with TRBD2 as a possible D gene (5 bases). This CDR3 is built from 13 residues. The V end was cut by 1 base, the J end by 1 base, with 5 bases between. The CDR3 protein is CASSLGTSYEQYF. DNA for the CDR3: TGTGCCAGCAGTTTAGGGACTTCCTACGAGCAGTACTTC.

The chain is built from TRBV6-1 and TRBJ2-3; 7 nucleotides align to TRBD1. Germline CDR1 and CDR2: MNHNS and SASEGT. V lost 6 bases, J lost 1 base, and 4 bases stayed unmatched. The CDR3 length is 14 residues. CDR3 region: CASRPTGGTDTQYF. DNA for the CDR3: TGTGCCAGCAGACCAACAGGGGGCACAGATACGCAGTATTTT.

This chain uses TRBV15 with TRBJ2-2; D unresolved. CDR3 size: 16 residues. Germline CDR1 and CDR2: LNHNV and YYDKDF (reference sequence). The V and J ends lost 1 base and 1 base respectively, with 10 bases between them. Written as DNA, the CDR3 is TGTGCCACCAGCAGAGGAGGTAGATTGAACACCGGGGAGCTGTTTTTT. As protein: CATSRGGRLNTGELFF.

This clonotype was picked up a small number of times. CDR3 amino acids: CASSPDDNREETQYF. The CDR3 bases are TGTGCCAGCAGTCCCGATGATAATCGCGAAGAGACCCAGTACTTC. The rearrangement links TRBV28 to TRBJ2-5; D is undetermined. Germline V gene lookup returns CDR1 MDHEN and CDR2 SYDVKM. The CDR3 runs to 15 residues. Trimming left V 5 bases short and J 3 bases short, with 16 bases between.

The rearrangement joins TRBV20-1 to TRBJ1-5; D unclear. The CDR3 has 14 amino acids. V was trimmed by 3 bases and J by 4 bases, leaving 13 bases between them. Germline V gene lookup returns CDR1 DFQATT and CDR2 SNEGSKA (reference sequence). The DNA of the CDR3 is TGCAGTGCTAGGAGTCGGATGGGGAATCAGCCCCAGCATTTT. Amino acids: CSARSRMGNQPQHF.

This clonotype was picked up a small number of times. The chain couples TRBV20-1 to TRBJ2-1, with 11 bases matching TRBD2. Trimming cost V 4 bases and J 3 bases; bases outside gene matches: 5. Germline-derived CDR1 and CDR2 are DFQATT and SNEGSKA (reference sequence). CDR3 length: 15 residues. The CDR3 sequence: CSATGLAGIYNEQFF. In DNA, the CDR3 is TGCAGTGCTACCGGACTAGCGGGTATCTACAATGAGCAGTTCTTC.

This clonotype has more than one count but fewer than ten. The chain recombines TRBV15 with TRBJ2-7; tentative D call: TRBD1 (6 bases). Trimming took 1 base from V and 0 from J, leaving 10 bases between them. This CDR3 is 15 amino acids long. The germline V gene encodes CDR1 LNHNV and CDR2 YYDKDF (reference sequence). The CDR3 DNA sequence: TGTGCCACCAGCAGAGCGTGGGACAACTCCTACGAGCAGTACTTC. Its protein is CATSRAWDNSYEQYF.

This clonotype was seen many times. V usage is TRBV5-1 and J usage is TRBJ2-1; TRBD1 agrees at 9 bases. Per germline, CDR1 SGHRS and CDR2 YFSETQ. V dropped 0 bases and J dropped 6; count of bases not matched to a gene: 7. This CDR3 has 16 amino acids. CDR3 residues: CASSLGVGTGINEQFF. CDR3 coding DNA: TGCGCCAGCAGCTTGGGGGTAGGGACAGGGATCAATGAGCAGTTCTTC.

This clonotype was detected only a few times. The chain combines TRBV11-2 with TRBJ2-5; D call uncertain. The CDR3 extends over 11 amino acids. Germline V gene sequence: CDR1 SGHAT, CDR2 FQNNGV. V shed 4 bases and J shed 4 bases, with 4 bases lying between them. CDR3 in amino acids: CASSSPETQYF. Here the CDR3 DNA reads TGTGCCAGCAGCTCGCCAGAGACCCAGTACTTC.

This chain uses TRBV28 with TRBJ2-7, with D unresolved. CDR3 length equals 14 residues. Trimming removed 6 bases at V and 1 base at J, with 13 bases between. From germline, CDR1 is MDHEN and CDR2 SYDVKM. In nucleotides, the CDR3 is TGTGCCAGCAGGAGAGGACCTTCGTCCTACGAGCAGTACTTC. Residues: CASRRGPSSYEQYF. The full variable domain, completed using reference TRBV28 and TRBJ2-7, is DVKVTQSSRYLVKRTGEKVFLECVQDMDHENMFWYRQDPGLGLRLIYFSYDVKMKEKGDIPEGYSVSREKKERFSLILESASTNQTSMYLCASRRGPSSYEQYFGPGTRLTVT.

This clonotype was observed at least ten times. The chain employs TRBV10-3 and TRBJ2-1; D is unclear. Per germline, CDR1 ENHRY and CDR2 SYGVKD. The CDR3 has 12 amino acids. V shed 3 bases and J shed 8 bases, with 8 bases lying between them. The CDR3 is CAISEHRDEQFF. The CDR3, as DNA: TGTGCCATCAGTGAACATAGAGATGAGCAGTTCTTC.